Listed below are T cell receptor beta chains from one sample, sequenced in a study of T cell repertoires in cytomegalovirus infection. These receptors lack a known antigen. TCRdb ran MiXCR on the reads and lists one entry per CDR3 protein. The sample contains approximately 910,000 distinct CDR3 sequences, less than 40% of which appear only once. The source material was cultured CD8+ T cells from PBMCs, sampled from culture after CMV antigen stimulation. These TCRs come from a human donor in good health (CMV status not recorded). Some clones in this sample may be carry-over from other donors' samples. Both conserved end residues are part of each CDR3. A D gene is named only where the DNA matches it firmly. Size tells how often a clone was seen (once, few, many) or the class of an expanded clone, and some rows leave it out.

J gene: TRBJ2-7
V gene: TRBV7-6
D gene: -
clone size: many
CDR3 protein: CASSPEGKPYEQYF
CDR3 DNA: TGTGCCAGCAGCCCCGAAGGGAAGCCGTACGAGCAGTACTTC

J gene: TRBJ2-1
V gene: TRBV7-7
D gene: TRBD1
clone size: many
CDR3 protein: CASSPGTGGLDEQFF
CDR3 DNA: TGTGCTAGCAGCCCGGGGACAGGGGGCCTCGATGAGCAGTTCTTC

J gene: TRBJ1-3
V gene: TRBV7-9
D gene: -
clone size: -
CDR3 protein: CASVTGPFSNAIYF
CDR3 DNA: TGTGCCAGTGTAACAGGGCCCTTTTCTAACGCCATATATTTT

J gene: TRBJ2-5
V gene: TRBV7-6
D gene: -
clone size: many
CDR3 protein: CASSLNGGAGGTQYF
CDR3 DNA: TGTGCCAGCAGCTTAAACGGGGGGGCAGGGGGGACCCAGTACTTC

J gene: TRBJ2-5
V gene: TRBV3-1
D gene: TRBD2
clone size: -
CDR3 protein: CASSQGLAGTQETQYF
CDR3 DNA: TGTGCCAGCAGCCAGGGACTAGCGGGGACCCAAGAGACCCAGTACTTC

J gene: TRBJ1-5
V gene: TRBV12-3/TRBV12-4
D gene: -
clone size: few
CDR3 protein: CASRLRGRYAQHF
CDR3 DNA: TGTGCCAGCAGGCTCAGGGGCCGCTATGCCCAGCATTTT

J gene: TRBJ2-1
V gene: TRBV20-1
D gene: -
clone size: -
CDR3 protein: CSALQGWVNEQFF
CDR3 DNA: TGCAGTGCCCTGCAGGGGTGGGTCAATGAGCAGTTCTTC

J gene: TRBJ1-2
V gene: TRBV7-6
D gene: TRBD1
clone size: many
CDR3 protein: CASSLVFGQGENGYTF
CDR3 DNA: TGTGCCAGCAGCTTAGTTTTCGGACAGGGGGAAAATGGCTACACCTTC

J gene: TRBJ2-1
V gene: TRBV7-6
D gene: -
clone size: many
CDR3 protein: CASSLSGTLLKRGSNEQFF
CDR3 DNA: TGTGCCAGCAGCCTAAGCGGGACACTCCTTAAGCGGGGATCCAATGAGCAGTTCTTC

J gene: TRBJ1-1
V gene: TRBV12-3/TRBV12-4
D gene: -
clone size: -
CDR3 protein: CASSSLQYTEAFF
CDR3 DNA: TGTGCCAGCAGTTCCTTACAGTACACTGAAGCTTTCTTT

J gene: TRBJ2-3
V gene: TRBV6-5
D gene: -
clone size: few
CDR3 protein: CASSYSRGDTQYF
CDR3 DNA: TGTGCCAGCAGTTACTCGAGGGGTGATACGCAGTATTTT